This TCR beta chain was found in a study of shared clonotypes between healthy human individuals. Study background: CD8 memory received one plate per donor, CD8 naive two, CD4 memory three and CD4 naive three.

TCRdb's copy holds only in-frame clones and misses some; the assay was immunoSEQ multiplex PCR. The sample has some 2.4 million clones; approximately 93% are singletons. As to this clone: Other DNA sequences of this sample code for an identical CDR3.

Germline V gives CDR1 SNHLY, CDR2 FYNNEI. CDR3 length: 11 amino acids. Trimming removed 1 base at V and 5 bases at J, with 2 bases between. Sequencing used naive CD4+ T cells from PBMCs. Indicated subset: CD45RA+ positively selected. This rearrangement joins TRBV2 to TRBJ1-1; D not certain. This clonotype originated in a man younger than 35 in good health. Some clones in this sample may be carry-over from other donors' samples. The CDR3 DNA follows: TGTGCCAGCAGTGAAGGAACTGAAGCTTTCTTT. Translating it yields CASSEGTEAFF.